Included here is one T cell receptor (beta chain) sequence, with context. The data were obtained in a study of shared clonotypes between healthy human individuals. Here immunoSEQ multiplex PCR was the method, and the copy in TCRdb shows in-frame clones only, minus some. This repertoire shows roughly 1,600,000 clones, 98% found once; its top ten account for 0.3% to 0.45%. This CDR3 is 15 amino acids long. CDR1 is WSHSY and CDR2 is SAAADI in the germline V gene. J was trimmed by 4 bases and V by 4 bases; bases with no gene match: 9. The chain uses TRBV10-2 and TRBJ1-2; 7 nucleotides align to TRBD1. The source is a young man in good health. The sequenced sample consisted of naive CD4+ T cells sorted from blood. Described subset: CD45RA+ positively selected. CDR3 sequence reads: CASSGLGQSTYGYTF. The CDR3 DNA is TGCGCCAGCAGTGGGTTGGGACAGAGCACCTATGGCTACACCTTC.